This record concerns one T cell receptor (beta chain) sequence. No antigen is known for it. Donors sampled were nominally healthy, though unrecorded immune exposures were likely. PCR primers comprised 60 Vbeta and 13 Jbeta primers. The method was immunoSEQ multiplex PCR; TCRdb's version includes in-frame clones alone and lacks a portion of them. The sample carries 110,000 to 150,000 clones, around four fifths recorded once. The data were taken from a study of cytomegalovirus exposure and HLA in healthy donors. The study's findings and limits: A missense variant in DCLRE1C was later tied to TCR beta V- and J-gene trimming.

The CDR3 contains 14 residues. The J segment lost 6 bases and the V segment lost 1 base, leaving 3 bases of the junction unmatched. CDR1 is SGHVS, CDR2 FNYEAQ, per germline. Sequenced: PBMCs. The receptor comes from a male donor in good health and CMV-seropositive. The chain combines TRBV7-6 with TRBJ2-1, with 7 positions matching TRBD2. CDR3 amino acids: CASSLVSGGNEQFF. The DNA for the CDR3 is TGTGCCAGCAGCTTAGTATCGGGGGGCAATGAGCAGTTCTTC.